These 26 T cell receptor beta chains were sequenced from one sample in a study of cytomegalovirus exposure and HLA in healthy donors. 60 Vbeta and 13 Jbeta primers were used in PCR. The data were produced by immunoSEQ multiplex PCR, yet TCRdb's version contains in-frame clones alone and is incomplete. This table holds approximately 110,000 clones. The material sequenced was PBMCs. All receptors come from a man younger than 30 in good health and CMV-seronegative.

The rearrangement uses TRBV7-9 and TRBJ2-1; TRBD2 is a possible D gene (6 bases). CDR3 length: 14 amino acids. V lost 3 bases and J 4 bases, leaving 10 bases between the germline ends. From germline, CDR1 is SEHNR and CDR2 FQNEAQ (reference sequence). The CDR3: CASSFIADYNEQFF. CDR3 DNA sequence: TGTGCCAGCAGCTTTATAGCGGATTACAATGAGCAGTTCTTC.

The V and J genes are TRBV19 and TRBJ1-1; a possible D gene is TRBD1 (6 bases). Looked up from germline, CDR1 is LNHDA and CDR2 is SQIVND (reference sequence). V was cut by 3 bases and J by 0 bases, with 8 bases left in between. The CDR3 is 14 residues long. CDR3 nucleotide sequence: TGTGCCAGTAGTATTTGGACAGTGAACACTGAAGCTTTCTTT. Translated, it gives CASSIWTVNTEAFF.

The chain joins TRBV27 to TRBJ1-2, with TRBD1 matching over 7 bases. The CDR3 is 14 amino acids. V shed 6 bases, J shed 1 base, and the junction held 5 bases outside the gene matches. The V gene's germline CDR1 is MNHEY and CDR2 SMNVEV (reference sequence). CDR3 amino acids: CASRRQGYNYGYTF. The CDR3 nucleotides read TGTGCCAGCAGACGACAGGGTTATAACTATGGCTACACCTTC.

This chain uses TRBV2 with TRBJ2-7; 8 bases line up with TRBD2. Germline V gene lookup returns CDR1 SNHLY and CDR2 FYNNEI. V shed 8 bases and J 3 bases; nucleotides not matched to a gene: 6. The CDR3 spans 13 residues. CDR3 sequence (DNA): TGTGCCAGCCCCGGGGGGGATAACTACGAGCAGTACTTC. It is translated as CASPGGDNYEQYF.

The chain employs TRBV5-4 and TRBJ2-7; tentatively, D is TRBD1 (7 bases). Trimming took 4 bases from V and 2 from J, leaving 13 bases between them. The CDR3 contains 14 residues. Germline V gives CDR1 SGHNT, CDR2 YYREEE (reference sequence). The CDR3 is CASSPSRGAYEQYF. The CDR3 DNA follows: TGTGCCAGCAGCCCCTCCAGGGGGGCCTACGAGCAGTACTTC. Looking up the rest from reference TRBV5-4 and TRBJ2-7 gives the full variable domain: ETGVTQSPTHLIKTRGQQVTLRCSSQSGHNTVSWYQQALGQGPQFIFQYYREEENGRGNFPPRFSGLQFPNYSSELNVNALELDDSALYLCASSPSRGAYEQYFGPGTRLTVT.

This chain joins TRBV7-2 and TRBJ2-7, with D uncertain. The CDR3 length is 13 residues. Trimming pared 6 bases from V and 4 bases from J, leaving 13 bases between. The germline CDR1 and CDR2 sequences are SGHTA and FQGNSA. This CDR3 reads CASSFREEYEQYF. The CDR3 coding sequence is TGTGCCAGCAGTTTCCGAGAGGAGTACGAGCAGTACTTC.

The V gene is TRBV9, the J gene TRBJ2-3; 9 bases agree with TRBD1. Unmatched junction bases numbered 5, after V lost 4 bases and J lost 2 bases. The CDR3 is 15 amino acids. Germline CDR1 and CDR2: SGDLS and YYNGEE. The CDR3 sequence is CASSQDRGATDTQYF. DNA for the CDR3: TGTGCCAGCAGCCAGGACAGGGGTGCCACAGATACGCAGTATTTT. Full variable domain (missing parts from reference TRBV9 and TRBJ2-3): DSGVTQTPKHLITATGQRVTLRCSPRSGDLSVYWYQQSLDQGLQFLIQYYNGEERAKGNILERFSAQQFPDLHSELNLSSLELGDSALYFCASSQDRGATDTQYFGPGTRLTVL.

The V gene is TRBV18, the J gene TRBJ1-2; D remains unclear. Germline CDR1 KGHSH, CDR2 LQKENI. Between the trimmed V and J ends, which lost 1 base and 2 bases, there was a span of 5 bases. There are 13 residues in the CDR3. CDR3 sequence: CASSPLQNYGYTF. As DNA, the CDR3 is TGTGCCAGCTCACCACTACAGAACTATGGCTACACCTTC.

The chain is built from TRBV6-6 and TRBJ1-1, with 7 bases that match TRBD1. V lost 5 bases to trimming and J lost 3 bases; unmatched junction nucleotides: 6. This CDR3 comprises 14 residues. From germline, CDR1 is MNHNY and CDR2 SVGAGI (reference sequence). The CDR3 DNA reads TGTGCCAGCAGTAAGGGACAGACGGACACTGAAGCTTTCTTT. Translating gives CASSKGQTDTEAFF.

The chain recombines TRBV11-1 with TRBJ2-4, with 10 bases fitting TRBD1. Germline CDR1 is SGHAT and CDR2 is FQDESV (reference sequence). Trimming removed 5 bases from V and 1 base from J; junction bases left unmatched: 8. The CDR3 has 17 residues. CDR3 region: CASSQQPGQGAKNIQYF. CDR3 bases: TGTGCCAGCAGCCAACAACCGGGACAGGGGGCCAAAAACATTCAGTACTTC.

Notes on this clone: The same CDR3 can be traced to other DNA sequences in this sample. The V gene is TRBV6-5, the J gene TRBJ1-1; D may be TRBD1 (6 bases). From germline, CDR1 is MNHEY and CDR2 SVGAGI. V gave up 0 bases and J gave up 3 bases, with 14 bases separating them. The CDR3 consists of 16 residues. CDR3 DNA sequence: TGTGCCAGCAGTTACTCTTCAGGGGTGGGGTACACTGAAGCTTTCTTT. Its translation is CASSYSSGVGYTEAFF.

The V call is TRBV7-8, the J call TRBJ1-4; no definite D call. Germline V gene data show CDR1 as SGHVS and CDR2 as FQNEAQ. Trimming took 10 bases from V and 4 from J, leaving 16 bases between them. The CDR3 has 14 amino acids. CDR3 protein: CATQAGIVNEKLFF. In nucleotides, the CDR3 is TGTGCCACCCAAGCGGGGATCGTTAATGAAAAACTGTTTTTT.

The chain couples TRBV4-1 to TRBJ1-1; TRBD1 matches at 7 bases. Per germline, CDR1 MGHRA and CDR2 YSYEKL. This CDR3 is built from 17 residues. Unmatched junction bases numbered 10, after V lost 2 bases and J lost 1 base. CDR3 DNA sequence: TGCGCCAGCAGCCAAACAGGGGCCGTACATTGGAACACTGAAGCTTTCTTT. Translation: CASSQTGAVHWNTEAFF.

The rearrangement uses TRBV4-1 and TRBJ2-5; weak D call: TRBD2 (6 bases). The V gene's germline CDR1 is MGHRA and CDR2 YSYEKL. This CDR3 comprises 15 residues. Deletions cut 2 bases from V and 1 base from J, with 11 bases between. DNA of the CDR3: TGCGCCAGCAGCCAACGCGGAGGGACCCAAGAGACCCAGTACTTC. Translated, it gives CASSQRGGTQETQYF.

This CDR3 is CASSGGSGVYEQYF. Here the CDR3 DNA reads TGTGCCAGCAGCGGAGGGTCGGGAGTGTACGAGCAGTACTTC. The chain employs TRBV9 and TRBJ2-7, with TRBD2 as a possible D gene (6 bases). V was clipped by 3 bases and J by 4 bases, with 14 bases between them. Per the germline V gene, CDR1 is SGDLS and CDR2 is YYNGEE. This CDR3 contains 14 residues.

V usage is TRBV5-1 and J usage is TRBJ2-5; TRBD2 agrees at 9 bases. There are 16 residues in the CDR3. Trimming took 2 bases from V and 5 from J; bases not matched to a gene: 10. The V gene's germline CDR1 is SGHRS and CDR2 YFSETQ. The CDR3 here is CASSFTEAGGGETQYF. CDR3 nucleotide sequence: TGCGCCAGCAGCTTCACAGAAGCGGGGGGCGGGGAGACCCAGTACTTC.

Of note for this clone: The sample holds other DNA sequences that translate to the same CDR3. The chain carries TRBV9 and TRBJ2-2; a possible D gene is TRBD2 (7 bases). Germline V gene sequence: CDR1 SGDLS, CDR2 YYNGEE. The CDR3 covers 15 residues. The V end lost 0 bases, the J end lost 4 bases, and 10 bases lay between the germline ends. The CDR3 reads CASSVGGGATGELFF. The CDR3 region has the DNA TGTGCCAGCAGCGTAGGAGGGGGGGCCACCGGGGAGCTGTTTTTT.

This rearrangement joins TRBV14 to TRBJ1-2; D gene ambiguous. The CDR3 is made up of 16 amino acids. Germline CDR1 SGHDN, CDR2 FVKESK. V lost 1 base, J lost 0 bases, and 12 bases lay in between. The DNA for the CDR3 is TGTGCCAGCAGCCAAGCCTTTGGCCCAGCTAACTATGGCTACACCTTC. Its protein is CASSQAFGPANYGYTF. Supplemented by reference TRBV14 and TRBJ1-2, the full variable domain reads EAGVTQFPSHSVIEKGQTVTLRCDPISGHDNLYWYRRVMGKEIKFLLHFVKESKQDESGMPNNRFLAERTGGTYSTLKVQPAELEDSGVYFCASSQAFGPANYGYTFGSGTRLTVV.

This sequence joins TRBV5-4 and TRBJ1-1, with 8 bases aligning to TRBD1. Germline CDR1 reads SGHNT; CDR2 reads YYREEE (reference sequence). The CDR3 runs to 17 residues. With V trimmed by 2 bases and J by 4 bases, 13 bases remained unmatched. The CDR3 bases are TGTGCCAGCAGCTTAGCTCCGGCAGGGGGCGTCGGCACTGAAGCTTTCTTT. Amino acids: CASSLAPAGGVGTEAFF.

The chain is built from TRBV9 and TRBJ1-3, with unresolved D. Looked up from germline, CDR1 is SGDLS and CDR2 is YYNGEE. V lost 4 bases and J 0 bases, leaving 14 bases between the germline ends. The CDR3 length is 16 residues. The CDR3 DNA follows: TGTGCCAGCAGCCCGCGGATACGGTCCTCTGGAAACACCATATATTTT. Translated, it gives CASSPRIRSSGNTIYF.

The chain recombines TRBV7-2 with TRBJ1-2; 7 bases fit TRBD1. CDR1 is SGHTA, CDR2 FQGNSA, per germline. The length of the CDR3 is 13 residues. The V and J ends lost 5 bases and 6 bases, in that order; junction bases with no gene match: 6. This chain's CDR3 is CASSPGTVNGYTF. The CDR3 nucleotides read TGTGCCAGCAGCCCCGGGACAGTCAATGGCTACACCTTC.

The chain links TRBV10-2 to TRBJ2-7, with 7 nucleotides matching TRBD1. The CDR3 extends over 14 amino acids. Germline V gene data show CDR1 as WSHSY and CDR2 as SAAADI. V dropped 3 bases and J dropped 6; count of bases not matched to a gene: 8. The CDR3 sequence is CASSDLSTGSEQYF. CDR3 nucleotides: TGCGCCAGCAGTGACCTTTCGACAGGGAGCGAGCAGTACTTC.

CDR3 bases: TGTGCCAGCAGCCCGGGGACAGCGAATTCCTATAATTCACCCCTCCACTTT. Encoded protein: CASSPGTANSYNSPLHF. V gene TRBV14 combines with J gene TRBJ1-6, with 7 nucleotides matching TRBD1. In germline, CDR1 is SGHDN, CDR2 FVKESK. V lost 4 bases, J lost 1 base, and 7 bases stayed unmatched. The CDR3 loop spans 17 amino acids.

CDR3 residues: CASSSEGALYGYTF. In DNA form, the CDR3 reads TGTGCCAGTAGCTCAGAGGGGGCGCTCTATGGCTACACCTTC. The chain recombines TRBV19 with TRBJ1-2; 7 bases agree with TRBD1. V was clipped by 6 bases and J by 4 bases; unmatched bases: 8. Germline values: CDR1 LNHDA, CDR2 SQIVND (reference sequence). The CDR3 covers 14 residues. Based on the CDR3 plus reference TRBV19 and TRBJ1-2, the full variable domain is DGGITQSPKYLFRKEGQNVTLSCEQNLNHDAMYWYRQDPGQGLRLIYYSQIVNDFQKGDIAEGYSVSREKKESFPLTVTSAQKNPTAFYLCASSSEGALYGYTFGSGTRLTVV.

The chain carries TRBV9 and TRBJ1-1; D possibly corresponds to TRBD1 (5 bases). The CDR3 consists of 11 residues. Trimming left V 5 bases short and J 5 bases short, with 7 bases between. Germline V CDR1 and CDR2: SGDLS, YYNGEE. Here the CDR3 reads CASRGGTEAFF. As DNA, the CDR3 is TGTGCCAGCAGGGGGGGGACTGAAGCTTTCTTT.

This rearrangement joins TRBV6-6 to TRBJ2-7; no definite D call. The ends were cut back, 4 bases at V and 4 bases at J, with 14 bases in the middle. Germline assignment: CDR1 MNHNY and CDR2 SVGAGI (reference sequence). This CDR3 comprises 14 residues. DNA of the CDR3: TGTGCCAGCAGTTTCGCGCCGTCCGTTTACGAGCAGTACTTC. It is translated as CASSFAPSVYEQYF.